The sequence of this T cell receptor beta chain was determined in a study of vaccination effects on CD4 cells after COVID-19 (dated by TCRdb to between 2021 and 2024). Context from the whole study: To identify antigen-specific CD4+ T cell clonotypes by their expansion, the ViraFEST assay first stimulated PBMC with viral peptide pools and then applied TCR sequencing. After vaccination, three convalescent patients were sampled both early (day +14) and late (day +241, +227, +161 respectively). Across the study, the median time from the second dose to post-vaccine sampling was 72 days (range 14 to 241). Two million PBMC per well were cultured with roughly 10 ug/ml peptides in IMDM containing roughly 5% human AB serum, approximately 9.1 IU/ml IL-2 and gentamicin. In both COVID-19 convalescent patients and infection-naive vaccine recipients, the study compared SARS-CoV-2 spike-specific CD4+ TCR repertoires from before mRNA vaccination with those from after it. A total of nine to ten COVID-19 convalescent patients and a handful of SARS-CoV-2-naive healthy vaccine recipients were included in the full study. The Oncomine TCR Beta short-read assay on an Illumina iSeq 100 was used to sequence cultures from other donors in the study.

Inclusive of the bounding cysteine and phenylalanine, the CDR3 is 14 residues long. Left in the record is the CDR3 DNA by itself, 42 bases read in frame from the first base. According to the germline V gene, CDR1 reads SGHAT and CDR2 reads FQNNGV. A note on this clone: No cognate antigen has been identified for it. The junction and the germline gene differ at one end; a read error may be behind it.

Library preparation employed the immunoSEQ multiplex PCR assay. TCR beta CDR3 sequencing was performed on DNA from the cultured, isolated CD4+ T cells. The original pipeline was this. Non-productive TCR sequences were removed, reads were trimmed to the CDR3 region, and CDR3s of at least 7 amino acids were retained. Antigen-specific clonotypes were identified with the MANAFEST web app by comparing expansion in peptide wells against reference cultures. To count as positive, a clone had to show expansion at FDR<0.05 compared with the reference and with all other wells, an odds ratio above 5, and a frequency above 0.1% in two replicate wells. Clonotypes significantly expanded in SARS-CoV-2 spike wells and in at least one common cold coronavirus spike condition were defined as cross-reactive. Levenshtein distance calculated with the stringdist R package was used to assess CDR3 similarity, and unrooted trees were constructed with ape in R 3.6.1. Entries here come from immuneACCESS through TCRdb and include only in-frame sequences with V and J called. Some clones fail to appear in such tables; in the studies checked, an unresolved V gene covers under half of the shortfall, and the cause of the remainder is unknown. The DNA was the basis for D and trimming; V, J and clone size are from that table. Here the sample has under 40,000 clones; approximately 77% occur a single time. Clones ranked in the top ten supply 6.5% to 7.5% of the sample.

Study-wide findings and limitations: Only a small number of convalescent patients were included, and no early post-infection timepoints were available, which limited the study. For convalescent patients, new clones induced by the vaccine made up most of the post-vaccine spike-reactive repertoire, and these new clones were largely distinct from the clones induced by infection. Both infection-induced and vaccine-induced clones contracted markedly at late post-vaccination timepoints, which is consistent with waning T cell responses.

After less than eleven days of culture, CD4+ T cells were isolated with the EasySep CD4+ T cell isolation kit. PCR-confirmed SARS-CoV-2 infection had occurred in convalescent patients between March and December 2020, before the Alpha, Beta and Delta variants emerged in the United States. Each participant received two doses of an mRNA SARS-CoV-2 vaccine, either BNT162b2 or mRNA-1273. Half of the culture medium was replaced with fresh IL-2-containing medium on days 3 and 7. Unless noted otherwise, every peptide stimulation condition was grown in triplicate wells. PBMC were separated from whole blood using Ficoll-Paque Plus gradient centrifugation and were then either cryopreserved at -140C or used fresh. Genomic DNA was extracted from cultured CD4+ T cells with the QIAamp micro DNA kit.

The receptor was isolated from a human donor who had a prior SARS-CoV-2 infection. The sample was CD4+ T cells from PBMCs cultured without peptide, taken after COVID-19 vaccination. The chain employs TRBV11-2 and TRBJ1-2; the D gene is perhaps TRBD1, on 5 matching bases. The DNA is TGTGCCAGCAGCTTAAGGGCAGGGTTGACCCTCCCCAACTTC. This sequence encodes CASSLRAGLTLPNF.